The sequence of this T cell receptor (beta chain) was determined in a study of radiotherapy plus CTLA-4 blockade in lung cancer. Clones were read by immunoSEQ multiplex PCR, and TCRdb kept only the in-frame ones, dropping some. This table holds approximately 76,000 clones, 78% found once. This CDR3 is built from 14 residues. Germline CDR1 is LNHDA and CDR2 is SQIVND (reference sequence). V lost 7 bases to trimming and J lost 4 bases, with 13 bases between them. This specimen was peripheral blood, taken from a patient treated with radiotherapy plus ipilimumab. The rearrangement joins TRBV19 to TRBJ2-2; TRBD1 is a possible D gene (6 bases). The source is a human donor with non-small cell lung cancer who had a partial response to radiotherapy plus ipilimumab. Some clones in this sample may be carry-over from other donors' samples. The CDR3 sequence: CASNPQGFTGELFF. The CDR3 nucleotides read TGTGCCAGTAATCCACAGGGTTTCACCGGGGAGCTGTTTTTT.